This T cell receptor (beta chain) appears in the sequencing data of a study of long-term antiretroviral therapy in people with HIV. With survey level as its setting, the immunoSEQ assay was v3.0. Some clones are missing from TCRdb's copy, which holds only in-frame ones; the method was immunoSEQ multiplex PCR. The sample includes about 25,000 clones, more than 70% of them seen just once. Findings and limits, study-wide: CDR3 length ranges were narrower in HIV repertoires than in controls. Diversity increased after ART yet remained lower than in transplant donor controls.

Germline-derived CDR1 and CDR2 are SNHLY and FYNNEI. The CDR3 covers 12 residues. Each donor had at least one pre-ART and at least two post-ART PBMC samples. In each sample, roughly 0.95-10 million cryopreserved PBMC were present before DNA extraction. As regards this clone: Its specificity is unknown.

The V and J genes are TRBV2 and TRBJ1-1, with D unresolved. This clonotype originated in a man between 18 and 35 years old with HIV. The material sequenced was unsorted PBMCs, taken 3 years after starting antiretroviral therapy. The CDR3 reads CARKVGDTEAFF. CDR3 coding DNA: TGTGCACGTAAGGTCGGCGACACTGAAGCTTTCTTT.